What follows are 2 T cell receptor beta chains derived from one specimen sequenced in a study of blood T cell repertoires in COVID-19. Data came from immunoSEQ multiplex PCR; TCRdb stores just in-frame clones and leaves some out. The sample carries some 150,000 clones, about nine tenths recorded once. Material: peripheral blood. Source of these receptors: a human donor in a cohort sampled during active COVID-19.

The gene calls are TRBV9 and TRBJ2-5, with 8 bases identical to TRBD2. V was pared by 4 bases and J by 5 bases, with 16 bases of the junction left unmatched. This CDR3 is built from 17 residues. In germline, CDR1 is SGDLS, CDR2 YYNGEE. This CDR3 reads CASSSPPGLDKVETQYF. In DNA, the CDR3 is TGTGCCAGCAGCTCGCCCCCGGGACTAGATAAGGTTGAGACCCAGTACTTC.

This chain joins TRBV11-2 and TRBJ2-5; D gene unclear. This CDR3 comprises 15 residues. V dropped 1 base and J dropped 4 bases, with 13 bases sitting between them. Germline loops: CDR1 SGHAT, CDR2 FQNNGV. The CDR3 loop is CASSLVLGLGETQYF. The CDR3 coding sequence is TGTGCCAGCAGCTTAGTCCTAGGATTGGGAGAGACCCAGTACTTC. The full variable domain, rest sourced from reference TRBV11-2 and TRBJ2-5, is EAGVAQSPRYKIIEKRQSVAFWCNPISGHATLYWYQQILGQGPKLLIQFQNNGVVDDSQLPKDRFSAERLKGVDSTLKIQPAKLEDSAVYLCASSLVLGLGETQYFGPGTRLLVL.